Below, 28 T cell receptor beta chains from the same sample are listed, as sequenced in a study of CD8+CD57+ T cells in acquired aplastic anemia. Genomic DNA, the template, was used for profiling of the TCR beta VDJ and CDR3. MiXCR, applied by TCRdb to the reads, yields one record per CDR3 protein. The sample lists more than 150,000 distinct CDR3 sequences; 64% were seen once. The sample comprised sorted CD4+, CD8+, or CD8+CD57+ T cells (not recorded which) from PBMCs. The source is a human donor with severe aplastic anemia or a healthy control (not recorded which).

Ten or more counts support this clonotype. The rearrangement uses TRBV7-9 and TRBJ2-7, with TRBD1 matching 7 bases. V shed 5 bases, J shed 2 bases, and the junction held 12 bases outside the gene matches. Germline V gene lookup returns CDR1 SEHNR and CDR2 FQNEAQ (reference sequence). There are 16 residues in the CDR3. The CDR3: CASSPLDGTATYEQYF. The CDR3 DNA sequence: TGTGCCAGCAGCCCACTAGACGGGACAGCCACCTACGAGCAGTACTTC.

The V and J genes are TRBV7-9 and TRBJ1-6; 8 bases agree with TRBD1. The CDR3 is 14 residues long. Germline loops: CDR1 SEHNR, CDR2 FQNEAQ (reference sequence). V was pared by 8 bases and J by 9 bases, with 9 bases of the junction left unmatched. CDR3 region: CASWTGWYASPLHF. The CDR3 DNA reads TGTGCCAGCTGGACAGGGTGGTATGCTTCACCCCTCCACTTT.

This clonotype occurred a few times. The V and J genes are TRBV7-2 and TRBJ2-1; 10 bases match TRBD2. Germline V lookup: CDR1 SGHTA, CDR2 FQGNSA. With 1 base clipped from V and 10 bases from J, the junction kept 4 bases outside the gene matches. The CDR3 extends over 14 amino acids. CDR3 bases: TGTGCCAGCAGCTTAGGCTCACTAGCGGGGGAGCAGTTCTTC. This translates into CASSLGSLAGEQFF.

This clonotype was seen repeatedly, ten times or more. This sequence joins TRBV4-2 and TRBJ1-6, with D unresolved. Germline loops: CDR1 LGHNA, CDR2 YNFKEQ. Trimming shortened V by 0 bases and J by 3 bases, and 12 bases separated the two germline ends. CDR3 length: 17 residues. The CDR3: CASSQDYGGYYNSPLHF. For the CDR3, the DNA is TGTGCCAGCAGCCAAGATTACGGAGGGTACTATAATTCACCCCTCCACTTT.

The V and J genes are TRBV29-1 and TRBJ1-2; 8 bases align to TRBD1. Germline V gene sequence: CDR1 SQVTM, CDR2 ANQGSEA. The CDR3 is 14 amino acids. Trimming removed 7 bases from V and 3 bases from J; junction bases left unmatched: 10. CDR3 sequence reads: CSAETGALYYGYTF. The CDR3 nucleotides are TGCAGCGCCGAGACAGGGGCGCTGTACTATGGCTACACCTTC.

The rearrangement joins TRBV7-8 to TRBJ2-7; the D is unclear. The length of the CDR3 is 14 residues. In germline, CDR1 is SGHVS, CDR2 FQNEAQ. Trimming left V 1 base short and J 2 bases short, with 9 bases between. In DNA, the CDR3 is TGTGCCAGCAGCTTAGGTGGGGTAGCCTACGAGCAGTACTTC. Protein product: CASSLGGVAYEQYF.

This clonotype showed up just a few times. An end of the junction differs from the germline gene, which may be a read error. V usage is TRBV7-9 and J usage is TRBJ2-7; D is tentatively TRBD1 or TRBD2 (8 bases each). This CDR3 has 14 residues. Germline CDR1 and CDR2: SEHNR and FQNEAQ (reference sequence). CDR3 protein: CASSIAGQDYEQYF. The CDR3 coding sequence is TGTGCCAGCAGCATAGCGGGACAGGACTACGAGCAGTACTTC.

J is TRBJ2-5 and V is TRBV7-9; 7 nucleotides align to TRBD2. Germline assignment: CDR1 SEHNR and CDR2 FQNEAQ (reference sequence). After removal of 1 base from V and 2 bases from J, the junction contained 1 base not matched to a gene. The CDR3 spans 14 residues. Here the CDR3 DNA reads TGTGCCAGCAGCTTAGGACTAGCACAAGAGACCCAGTACTTC. Translating gives CASSLGLAQETQYF.

This chain links TRBV7-6 with TRBJ1-6, with D possibly matching TRBD1 (6 bases). This CDR3 region has 15 residues. Germline V gives CDR1 SGHVS, CDR2 FNYEAQ. The V and J ends lost 0 bases and 9 bases respectively, with 12 bases between them. The CDR3 region has the DNA TGTGCCAGCAGCTTAGCGGGCAGGGGTGCTTCACCCCTCCACTTT. Its translation: CASSLAGRGASPLHF.

This sequence joins TRBV19 and TRBJ1-5; 7 positions agree with TRBD1. Germline V CDR1 and CDR2: LNHDA, SQIVND (reference sequence). The V gene end was trimmed by 6 bases and the J gene end by 5 bases; junction bases not matched to a gene: 4. CDR3 length equals 13 residues. CDR3 region: CASRGDSHQPQHF. The CDR3 bases are TGTGCCAGTAGGGGGGACAGTCATCAGCCCCAGCATTTT. Drawing the rest from reference TRBV19 and TRBJ1-5, the complete variable domain is DGGITQSPKYLFRKEGQNVTLSCEQNLNHDAMYWYRQDPGQGLRLIYYSQIVNDFQKGDIAEGYSVSREKKESFPLTVTSAQKNPTAFYLCASRGDSHQPQHFGDGTRLSIL.

The CDR3 loop is CASSLWAAETQYF. Here the CDR3 DNA reads TGTGCCAGCAGCTTGTGGGCCGCGGAGACCCAGTACTTC. V gene TRBV11-2 combines with J gene TRBJ2-5; D unclear. The CDR3 totals 13 residues. Germline loops: CDR1 SGHAT, CDR2 FQNNGV. Deletions cut 3 bases from V and 5 bases from J, with 10 bases between.

The chain recombines TRBV29-1 with TRBJ2-1; the match to TRBD1 covers 7 bases. The CDR3 runs to 11 residues. Germline CDR1 SQVTM, CDR2 ANQGSEA. Trimming at V came to 7 bases and at J to 8 bases, leaving 5 bases not matched to a gene. The CDR3 DNA follows: TGCAGCGCGCGACAGGGCGATGAGCAGTTCTTC. Translating gives CSARQGDEQFF.

The chain employs TRBV24-1 and TRBJ2-1, with no clear D. The V end lost 5 bases, the J end lost 4 bases, and 14 bases lay between the germline ends. The CDR3 consists of 15 residues. Per the germline V gene, CDR1 is KGHDR and CDR2 is SFDVKD. The CDR3 spells CATSGIDGRYNEQFF. The CDR3 coding sequence is TGTGCCACCAGTGGGATCGACGGCCGATACAATGAGCAGTTCTTC.

The chain carries TRBV9 and TRBJ1-1; a possible D gene is TRBD1 (6 bases). The germline CDR1 and CDR2 sequences are SGDLS and YYNGEE. The CDR3 extends over 17 amino acids. V lost 0 bases to trimming and J lost 0 bases, with 15 bases between them. CDR3 amino acids: CASSVDPTGGVNTEAFF. CDR3 coding DNA: TGTGCCAGCAGCGTAGATCCGACAGGCGGGGTGAACACTGAAGCTTTCTTT.

At least ten counts were recorded for this clonotype. This rearrangement joins TRBV5-1 to TRBJ2-1; D is ambiguous. With 2 bases removed from V and 6 bases from J, the gap between germline ends came to 3 bases. Germline lookup yields CDR1 SGHRS and CDR2 YFSETQ. The CDR3 runs 11 residues. This CDR3 is CASSLSNEQFF. CDR3 nucleotide sequence: TGCGCCAGCAGCTTAAGCAATGAGCAGTTCTTC.

This clonotype was observed a handful of times. The chain joins TRBV7-6 to TRBJ1-2; a possible D gene is TRBD1 (5 bases). With 3 bases removed from V and 4 bases from J, the gap between germline ends came to 15 bases. This CDR3 comprises 15 residues. Germline values: CDR1 SGHVS, CDR2 FNYEAQ. The CDR3 loop is CASSLAAGTAYGYTF. For the CDR3, the DNA is TGTGCCAGCAGCTTGGCAGCCGGGACGGCCTATGGCTACACCTTC.

This clonotype was seen many times. V is TRBV15 and J is TRBJ2-7; D not certain. The CDR3 spans 14 residues. Between the trimmed V and J ends, which lost 0 bases and 2 bases, there was a span of 8 bases. Germline V gene data show CDR1 as LNHNV and CDR2 as YYDKDF (reference sequence). The CDR3 sequence: CATSRDIGPYEQYF. The CDR3 DNA follows: TGTGCCACCAGCAGAGATATAGGCCCCTACGAGCAGTACTTC.

The V gene is TRBV5-1, the J gene TRBJ1-1, with unresolved D. The CDR3 length is 13 residues. Per germline, CDR1 SGHRS and CDR2 YFSETQ. The V and J ends lost 2 bases and 5 bases respectively, with 10 bases between them. CDR3 nucleotides: TGCGCCAGCAGCTTATTTACGGGAACTGAAGCTTTCTTT. As protein: CASSLFTGTEAFF.

The V and J genes are TRBV2 and TRBJ1-5, with D perhaps TRBD1 (6 bases). V was cut by 1 base and J by 3 bases, with 13 bases left in between. The CDR3 length is 16 residues. From germline, CDR1 is SNHLY and CDR2 FYNNEI. Here the CDR3 DNA reads TGTGCCAGCAGTGAAGTCCTGGACAGATACAATCAGCCCCAGCATTTT. This codes for CASSEVLDRYNQPQHF.

The chain uses TRBV14 and TRBJ2-5; D uncertain. The germline V and J ends were trimmed by 1 base and 0 bases, with 9 bases remaining between them. The germline V gene encodes CDR1 SGHDN and CDR2 FVKESK. The CDR3 spans 15 residues. For the CDR3, the DNA is TGTGCCAGCAGCCAAGTAATAACAGACCAAGAGACCCAGTACTTC. It codes for CASSQVITDQETQYF.

The chain links TRBV24-1 to TRBJ2-1, with 7 bases identical to TRBD2. The V segment lost 0 bases and the J segment 6 bases; nucleotides outside the gene matches: 7. CDR1 and CDR2 (germline): KGHDR, SFDVKD. This CDR3 has 16 residues. The CDR3 region is CATSDLRAGAVNEQFF. CDR3 DNA: TGTGCCACCAGTGATTTGAGGGCGGGAGCGGTCAATGAGCAGTTCTTC.

This clonotype was observed a single time. J is TRBJ2-2 and V is TRBV24-1; D may be TRBD1 (6 bases). The germline gives CDR1 KGHDR, CDR2 SFDVKD. This CDR3 comprises 15 residues. Deletions cut 4 bases from V and 1 base from J, with 9 bases between. The chain's CDR3 is CATSEDRMNTGELFF. CDR3 nucleotides: TGTGCCACCAGTGAGGACAGAATGAACACCGGGGAGCTGTTTTTT.

A note on this clonotype: One junction end does not reproduce the germline sequence, and a read error may be involved. This chain connects TRBV29-1 to TRBJ2-4, with 8 bases lining up with TRBD2. The CDR3 is made up of 15 amino acids. Germline V lookup: CDR1 SQVTM, CDR2 ANQGSEA. Here the CDR3 DNA reads TGCAGCGTGTCCCGGGGGGGCGCGACCAAAAACATTCGGTACTTC. Amino acids: CSVSRGGATKNIRYF.

The chain links TRBV10-3 to TRBJ2-1; D may be TRBD1 or TRBD2 (6 bases each). Trimming shortened V by 3 bases and J by 4 bases, and 13 bases separated the two germline ends. From germline, CDR1 is ENHRY and CDR2 SYGVKD. The CDR3 length is 15 residues. CDR3 protein: CAISEPGGSYNEQFF. As DNA, the CDR3 is TGTGCCATCAGTGAACCCGGGGGCAGTTACAATGAGCAGTTCTTC.

This clonotype appeared a single time. The chain employs TRBV20-1 and TRBJ1-4, with 8 bases fitting TRBD1. From germline, CDR1 is DFQATT and CDR2 SNEGSKA (reference sequence). The ends lost 4 bases at V and 7 bases at J; junction bases unmatched: 8. The CDR3 totals 14 residues. CDR3 region: CSATGGQEIEKLFF. CDR3 in DNA: TGCAGTGCTACTGGGGGACAGGAGATTGAAAAACTGTTTTTT.

This clonotype showed up just once. The chain links TRBV20-1 to TRBJ1-2; maybe TRBD1 (6 bases). V was trimmed by 5 bases and J by 8 bases, leaving 36 bases between them. Germline CDR1 reads DFQATT; CDR2 reads SNEGSKA (reference sequence). This CDR3 is built from 19 residues. CDR3 sequence: CSASRRGTWALDSQMGYTF. The CDR3 DNA is TGCAGTGCTTCTCGTCGCGGGACATGGGCCTTGGATTCCCAGATGGGCTACACCTTC.

In this sample, this clonotype turned up a few times. The DNA of the CDR3 is TGTGCCAGCAGCTCGACCGTCGCTTTGACCGGGGAGCTGTTTTTT. Residues: CASSSTVALTGELFF. The chain couples TRBV7-2 to TRBJ2-2; no firm D call. CDR1 and CDR2 (germline): SGHTA, FQGNSA. The V and J ends lost 4 bases and 5 bases respectively, with 14 bases between them. CDR3 size: 15 residues.

CDR3 in amino acids: CASSFFEGSSYNEQYF. The CDR3 DNA sequence: TGTGCCAGCAGCTTTTTCGAGGGGAGCTCCTACAATGAGCAGTATTTT. The chain has TRBV5-6 and TRBJ2-3, with D perhaps matching TRBD1 or TRBD2 (5 bases each). Trimming pared 2 bases from V and 11 bases from J, leaving 24 bases between. This CDR3 is 16 amino acids long. Germline CDR1 and CDR2: SGHDT and YYEEEE. Complete variable domain (other parts from reference TRBV5-6 and TRBJ2-3): DAGVTQSPTHLIKTRGQQVTLRCSPKSGHDTVSWYQQALGQGPQFIFQYYEEEERQRGNFPDRFSGHQFPNYSSELNVNALLLGDSALYLCASSFFEGSSYNEQYFGPGTRLTVL.